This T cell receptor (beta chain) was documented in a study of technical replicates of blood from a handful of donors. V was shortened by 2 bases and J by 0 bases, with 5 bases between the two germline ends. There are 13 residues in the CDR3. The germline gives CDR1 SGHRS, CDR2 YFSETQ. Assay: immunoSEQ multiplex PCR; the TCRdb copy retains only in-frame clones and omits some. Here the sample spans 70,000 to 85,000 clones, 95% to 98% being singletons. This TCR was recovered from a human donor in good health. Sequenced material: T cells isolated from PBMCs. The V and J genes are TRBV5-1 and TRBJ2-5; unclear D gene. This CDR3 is CASSFSYQETQYF. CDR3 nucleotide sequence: TGCGCCAGCAGCTTCAGTTACCAAGAGACCCAGTACTTC.